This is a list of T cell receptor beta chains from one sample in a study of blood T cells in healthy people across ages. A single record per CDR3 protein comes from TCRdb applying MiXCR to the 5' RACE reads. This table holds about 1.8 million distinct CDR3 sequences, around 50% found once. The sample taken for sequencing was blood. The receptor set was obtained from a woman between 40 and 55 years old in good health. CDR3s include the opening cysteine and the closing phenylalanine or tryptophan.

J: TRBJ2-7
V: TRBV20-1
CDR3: CSAREGLTYEQYF

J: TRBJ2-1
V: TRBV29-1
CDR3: CSAWISGTGAYNEQFF

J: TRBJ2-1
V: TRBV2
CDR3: CASNPGTTTGEQFF

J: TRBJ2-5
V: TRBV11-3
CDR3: CASSPSPIESNNEQYF

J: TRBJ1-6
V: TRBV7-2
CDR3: CASSLDRAGSPLHF

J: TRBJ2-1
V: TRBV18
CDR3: CASSPLRDGNEQFF

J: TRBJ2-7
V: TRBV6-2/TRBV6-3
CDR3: CASSPWTVAGAGEQYF

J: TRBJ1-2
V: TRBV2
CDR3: CASIKGADYGYTF

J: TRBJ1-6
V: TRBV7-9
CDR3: CASSSAGQTPNLHF

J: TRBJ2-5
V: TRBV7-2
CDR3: CASGNYGAGETQYF

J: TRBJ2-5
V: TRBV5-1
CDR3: CASSLGTGGAGSETQYF

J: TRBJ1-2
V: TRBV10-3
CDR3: CAISEYRQGSYGYTF

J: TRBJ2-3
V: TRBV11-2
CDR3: CASSLQRGAYTDTQYF

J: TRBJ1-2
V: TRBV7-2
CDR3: CASSLGIQGNGYTF

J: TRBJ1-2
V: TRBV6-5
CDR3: CASSYFGGQGFGNYGYTF

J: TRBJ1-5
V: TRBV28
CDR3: CASRPSGHSNQPQHF